Shown below are 23 T cell receptor beta chains from a single sample sequenced in a study of CD8 T cells in Susac syndrome. RNA in amounts of roughly 0.5 to 1 ug was reverse transcribed with random hexamers. TCRdb processed the immunoSEQ multiplex PCR reads anew with MiXCR; each CDR3 protein has one entry. The table records some 90,000 distinct CDR3 sequences, approximately 92% of them present only once. The specimen sequenced was CD8+ T cells from PBMCs. These receptor sequences come from a human donor in good health.

This clonotype was detected only once. The V and J genes are TRBV9 and TRBJ2-7, with 11 nucleotides matching TRBD1. The CDR3 length is 17 residues. Unmatched junction bases numbered 9, after V lost 4 bases and J lost 0 bases. CDR1 and CDR2 from the germline V gene are SGDLS and YYNGEE. CDR3 DNA: TGTGCCAGCAGCCACGCCCTCGGGACAGGGGGCTCCTACGAGCAGTACTTC. It specifies CASSHALGTGGSYEQYF.

This clonotype was observed a single time. The chain recombines TRBV27 with TRBJ2-1; 10 bases match TRBD2. This CDR3 spans 15 amino acids. Germline CDR1 and CDR2: MNHEY and SMNVEV (reference sequence). The V segment lost 5 bases and the J segment 8 bases; nucleotides outside the gene matches: 9. The CDR3 DNA is TGTGCCAGCAGTCTTACTAGCGGGGTCGGGTATGAGCAGTTCTTC. Protein product: CASSLTSGVGYEQFF.

V gene TRBV9 combines with J gene TRBJ2-5; 8 bases are a match to TRBD1. The CDR3 loop spans 13 amino acids. The V gene end was trimmed by 4 bases and the J gene end by 4 bases; junction bases not matched to a gene: 3. The V gene's germline CDR1 is SGDLS and CDR2 YYNGEE. The CDR3 sequence is CASSFTGGETQYF. The CDR3 DNA follows: TGTGCCAGCAGCTTTACAGGGGGAGAGACCCAGTACTTC.

In its sample, this clonotype was seen once. The gene calls are TRBV5-1 and TRBJ2-1, with 7 positions matching TRBD1. Losses at the gene ends were 0 bases for V and 4 bases for J; bases not matched to a gene: 1. The germline CDR1 and CDR2 sequences are SGHRS and YFSETQ. The CDR3 is made up of 14 amino acids. The CDR3 here is CASSLVTGYNEQFF. The CDR3, as DNA: TGCGCCAGCAGCTTGGTGACAGGGTACAATGAGCAGTTCTTC.

The CDR3 DNA reads TGTGCCAGCAGTTACTCGAGAGTGAACGAGTTAGGCACCTACAATGAGCAGTTCTTC. It translates to CASSYSRVNELGTYNEQFF. V and J are TRBV6-2 or TRBV6-3 and TRBJ2-1; D is uncertain. The V end was cut by 0 bases, the J end by 2 bases, with 20 bases between. Germline CDR1 reads MNHEY; CDR2 reads SVGEGT. The CDR3 sequence is 19 residues long.

The gene calls are TRBV4-1 and TRBJ1-1; 8 bases fit TRBD1. The CDR3 loop spans 13 amino acids. Germline V gene sequence: CDR1 MGHRA, CDR2 YSYEKL. V was pared by 4 bases and J by 5 bases, with 3 bases of the junction left unmatched. The CDR3 protein is CASSLRQGTEAFF. The CDR3 region has the DNA TGCGCCAGCAGCCTTCGACAGGGGACTGAAGCTTTCTTT.

The chain employs TRBV9 and TRBJ2-7; D is uncertain. Between the trimmed V and J ends, which lost 3 bases and 2 bases, there was a span of 12 bases. The CDR3 has 14 amino acids. The germline V gene has CDR1 SGDLS and CDR2 YYNGEE. CDR3 bases: TGTGCCAGCAGCGAGAGAGGTGAAACCTACGAGCAGTACTTC. Translated, it gives CASSERGETYEQYF. Combining the CDR3 with reference TRBV9 and TRBJ2-7 gives the whole variable domain DSGVTQTPKHLITATGQRVTLRCSPRSGDLSVYWYQQSLDQGLQFLIQYYNGEERAKGNILERFSAQQFPDLHSELNLSSLELGDSALYFCASSERGETYEQYFGPGTRLTVT.

In its sample, this clonotype was seen a few times. The chain has TRBV19 and TRBJ2-2; D gene uncertain. CDR1 is LNHDA, CDR2 SQIVND, per germline (reference sequence). V was cut by 5 bases and J by 4 bases, with 5 bases left in between. The CDR3 runs 12 residues. CDR3 nucleotides: TGTGCCAGTAGTCCGGCCACCGGGGAGCTGTTTTTT. Translated: CASSPATGELFF.

This clonotype was seen just once. This chain links TRBV11-2 with TRBJ2-7; 8 bases are a match to TRBD1. Germline CDR1 SGHAT, CDR2 FQNNGV. This CDR3 contains 15 residues. J lost 2 bases, V lost 3 bases, and 6 bases had no gene match. The CDR3 here is CASSFGQGRTYEQYF. CDR3 DNA sequence: TGTGCCAGCAGCTTCGGACAGGGCCGGACCTACGAGCAGTACTTC.

The J gene is TRBJ2-1, the V gene TRBV2; TRBD2 matches 10 bases. V shed 2 bases, J shed 5 bases, and the junction held 0 bases outside the gene matches. Per the germline V gene, CDR1 is SNHLY and CDR2 is FYNNEI. There are 14 residues in the CDR3. The chain's CDR3 is CASSELAGDNEQFF. Here the CDR3 DNA reads TGTGCCAGCAGTGAACTAGCGGGGGACAATGAGCAGTTCTTC. The full variable domain, its missing parts supplied by reference TRBV2 and TRBJ2-1, is EPEVTQTPSHQVTQMGQEVILRCVPISNHLYFYWYRQILGQKVEFLVSFYNNEISEKSEIFDDQFSVERPDGSNFTLKIRSTKLEDSAMYFCASSELAGDNEQFFGPGTRLTVL.

The chain combines TRBV6-6 with TRBJ1-1; D unresolved. Germline CDR1 is MNHNY and CDR2 is SVGAGI (reference sequence). The CDR3 runs to 15 residues. Trimming took off 0 bases at V and 6 bases at J, with 14 bases between the two ends. The CDR3 reads CASSYSPEEEAEAFF. The CDR3 DNA is TGTGCCAGCAGTTACTCTCCCGAGGAGGAGGCTGAAGCTTTCTTT.

This clonotype was seen more than once but under ten times. The CDR3 reads CASRLRDRGPYEQYF. For the CDR3, the DNA is TGCGCCAGCAGACTCCGGGACAGGGGACCCTACGAGCAGTACTTC. This chain connects TRBV4-1 to TRBJ2-7; 10 nucleotides agree with TRBD1. V was pared by 6 bases and J by 2 bases, with 7 bases of the junction left unmatched. This CDR3 has 15 amino acids. The V gene's germline CDR1 is MGHRA and CDR2 YSYEKL.

The V and J genes are TRBV18 and TRBJ1-1, with a possible D match to TRBD1 (5 bases). V lost 7 bases and J 4 bases, leaving 13 bases between the germline ends. Germline V lookup: CDR1 KGHSH, CDR2 LQKENI. The CDR3 contains 13 residues. CDR3 DNA: TGTGCCAGCTATCAGGGTGGGAGCACTGAAGCTTTCTTT. It codes for CASYQGGSTEAFF.

The chain carries TRBV5-5 and TRBJ2-7, with 10 bases identical to TRBD1. Germline V gene data show CDR1 as SGHKS and CDR2 as YYEKEE (reference sequence). The CDR3 consists of 18 residues. Unmatched junction bases numbered 13, after V lost 4 bases and J lost 0 bases. The CDR3 DNA reads TGTGCCAGCAGCCTCGACAGGGGGCATTTCCACTACTCCTACGAGCAGTACTTC. Encoded protein: CASSLDRGHFHYSYEQYF.

The rearrangement joins TRBV3-1 to TRBJ2-3; D not resolved. V was cut by 1 base and J by 4 bases, with 15 bases left in between. The CDR3 length is 16 residues. Germline-derived CDR1 and CDR2 are LGHDT and YNNKEL (reference sequence). DNA for the CDR3: TGTGCCAGCAGCCAAGGAGAGGCTAGATGGGCAGATACGCAGTATTTT. It translates to CASSQGEARWADTQYF.

V gene TRBV5-4 combines with J gene TRBJ2-5, with 7 bases lining up with TRBD2. This CDR3 comprises 13 residues. Germline V gene lookup returns CDR1 SGHNT and CDR2 YYREEE (reference sequence). V was pared by 5 bases and J by 3 bases, with 4 bases of the junction left unmatched. DNA of the CDR3: TGTGCCAGCAGTCCCAGCGGGGAAGAGACCCAGTACTTC. Translated: CASSPSGEETQYF.

About this clonotype: The junction shows a germline mismatch at one end, possibly a read error. The chain has TRBV7-6 and TRBJ1-3; D remains ambiguous. CDR3 size: 15 residues. In germline, CDR1 is SGHVS, CDR2 FNYEAQ. The CDR3 protein is CASSLGQHSGSTIYF. The CDR3 DNA sequence: TGTGCCAGCAGCTTAGGTCAGCACTCTGGAAGCACCATATATTTT. Combining the CDR3 with reference TRBV7-6 and TRBJ1-3 gives the whole variable domain GAGVSQSPRYKVTKRGQDVALRCDPISGHVSLYWYRQALGQGPEFLTYFNYEAQQDKSGLPNDRFSAERPEGSISTLTIQRTEQRDSAMYRCASSLGQHSGSTIYFGEGSWLTVV.

The genes are TRBV29-1 and TRBJ2-6; D not certain. V was trimmed by 5 bases and J by 3 bases, leaving 8 bases between them. Per germline, CDR1 SQVTM and CDR2 ANQGSEA. The CDR3 sequence is 13 residues long. CDR3 bases: TGCAGCGTTCCGTACGGTGGGGCCAACGTCCTGACTTTC. Its translation is CSVPYGGANVLTF.

The chain joins TRBV14 to TRBJ2-1, with D possibly called TRBD1 or TRBD2 (6 bases each). Germline V gene lookup returns CDR1 SGHDN and CDR2 FVKESK. The CDR3 sequence is 15 residues long. Trimming removed 2 bases at V and 2 bases at J, with 10 bases between. Here the CDR3 DNA reads TGTGCCAGCAGCCAATACCGGGGGCCCTACAATGAGCAGTTCTTC. Protein product: CASSQYRGPYNEQFF.

This chain joins TRBV15 and TRBJ2-3, with 14 positions matching TRBD2. This CDR3 has 18 amino acids. The ends lost 1 base at V and 1 base at J; junction bases unmatched: 4. The germline V gene encodes CDR1 LNHNV and CDR2 YYDKDF (reference sequence). The CDR3 sequence is CATSRVGLAGGRTDTQYF. CDR3 bases: TGTGCCACCAGCAGAGTAGGACTAGCGGGGGGACGCACAGATACGCAGTATTTT.

The chain combines TRBV12-3 or TRBV12-4 with TRBJ2-1; D may match TRBD1 or TRBD2 (5 bases each). The CDR3 length is 14 residues. Trimming cost V 7 bases and J 5 bases, with 15 bases left between them. CDR3 loop: CASTPGTFNNEQFF. CDR3 nucleotide sequence: TGTGCCAGCACTCCCGGGACGTTTAACAATGAGCAGTTCTTC.

V and J are TRBV5-6 and TRBJ1-2; no definite D call. Germline lookup yields CDR1 SGHDT and CDR2 YYEEEE. The ends were cut back, 5 bases at V and 6 bases at J, with 11 bases in the middle. The CDR3 extends over 12 amino acids. CDR3 region: CASSPGPNGYTF. Written as DNA, the CDR3 is TGTGCCAGCAGTCCAGGACCGAATGGCTACACCTTC.

V gene TRBV7-3 combines with J gene TRBJ2-5; D unclear. The CDR3 is 13 amino acids. Germline values: CDR1 SGHTA, CDR2 FQGTGA. Trimming removed 2 bases from V and 4 bases from J, with 8 bases in between. CDR3 region: CASSLGFGETQYF. The CDR3 DNA reads as TGTGCCAGCAGCTTAGGATTTGGAGAGACCCAGTACTTC. The variable domain in full, completed from reference TRBV7-3 and TRBJ2-5, reads GAGVSQTPSNKVTEKGKYVELRCDPISGHTALYWYRQSLGQGPEFLIYFQGTGAADDSGLPNDRFFAVRPEGSVSTLKIQRTERGDSAVYLCASSLGFGETQYFGPGTRLLVL.